A selection of T cell receptor beta chains follows, all from one sample in a study of cytomegalovirus exposure and HLA in healthy donors. TCRdb's copy holds only in-frame clones and misses some; the assay was immunoSEQ multiplex PCR. The specimen's table records some 180,000 clones. Sample: PBMCs. All receptors derive from a man aged 25-45 years in good health and CMV-seronegative. Both conserved end residues are part of each CDR3. Each record gives: J gene, V gene, D gene, CDR3 DNA, CDR3 protein. The D gene is left open where the match is weak.

J gene: TRBJ2-7
V gene: TRBV9
D gene: .
CDR3 DNA: TGTGCCAGCAGCGTCCGGACTGACTACGAGCAGTACTTC
CDR3 protein: CASSVRTDYEQYF

J gene: TRBJ2-1
V gene: TRBV6-1
D gene: TRBD2
CDR3 DNA: TGTGCCAGCAGTGTGGGACTAGCGGGATTCTATGAGCAGTTCTTC
CDR3 protein: CASSVGLAGFYEQFF

J gene: TRBJ2-7
V gene: TRBV4-1
D gene: .
CDR3 DNA: TGCGCCAGCAGCCAAGATTTTTCTCATTCGGGCGAGCAGTACTTC
CDR3 protein: CASSQDFSHSGEQYF

J gene: TRBJ1-5
V gene: TRBV6-6
D gene: TRBD1
CDR3 DNA: TGTGCCCGATCACTAGACAGGGGGAGTCAGCCCCAGCATTTT
CDR3 protein: CARSLDRGSQPQHF

J gene: TRBJ2-3
V gene: TRBV27
D gene: .
CDR3 DNA: TGTGCCAGCAGTCATTCAGGGACAGATACGCAGTATTTT
CDR3 protein: CASSHSGTDTQYF

J gene: TRBJ1-6
V gene: TRBV28
D gene: TRBD1
CDR3 DNA: TGTGCCAGCAGCTTAGGACAGGCTCTAACGGCACCCCTCCACTTT
CDR3 protein: CASSLGQALTAPLHF

J gene: TRBJ2-5
V gene: TRBV11-2
D gene: TRBD1
CDR3 DNA: TGTGCCAGCAGCCCCGGACAGGCAACCCAGTACTTC
CDR3 protein: CASSPGQATQYF

J gene: TRBJ2-3
V gene: TRBV10-3
D gene: TRBD2
CDR3 DNA: TGTGCCACTACTAGCGGCAGCACAGATACGCAGTATTTT
CDR3 protein: CATTSGSTDTQYF

J gene: TRBJ2-5
V gene: TRBV2
D gene: TRBD1
CDR3 DNA: TGTGCCAGCAGTGAAAACAGGGGTGAGACCCAGTACTTC
CDR3 protein: CASSENRGETQYF

J gene: TRBJ1-1
V gene: TRBV11-3
D gene: TRBD1
CDR3 DNA: TGTGCCAGCAGCTTGGCAGGGGGCGCGTGGGCTTTCTTT
CDR3 protein: CASSLAGGAWAFF

J gene: TRBJ1-3
V gene: TRBV5-1
D gene: TRBD1
CDR3 DNA: TGCGCCAGCAGCCTTGCTGCAGGGGGAGACTCTGGAAACACCATATATTTT
CDR3 protein: CASSLAAGGDSGNTIYF

J gene: TRBJ1-5
V gene: TRBV5-1
D gene: .
CDR3 DNA: TGCGCCAGCAGCTTGGACGGACAGTACAATCAGCCCCAGCATTTT
CDR3 protein: CASSLDGQYNQPQHF

J gene: TRBJ2-7
V gene: TRBV6-6
D gene: TRBD2
CDR3 DNA: TGTGCCAGCAGTTACTCCGGGGGGACGGAACGCTACGAGCAGTACTTC
CDR3 protein: CASSYSGGTERYEQYF

J gene: TRBJ2-7
V gene: TRBV9
D gene: .
CDR3 DNA: TGTGCCAGCAGCGTAGATGAGCGGAGCTCTTACTACGAGCAGTACTTC
CDR3 protein: CASSVDERSSYYEQYF

J gene: TRBJ2-1
V gene: TRBV30
D gene: .
CDR3 DNA: TGTGCCTGGAGTGGTCTAGCGAGCCTCGACAATGAGCAGTTCTTC
CDR3 protein: CAWSGLASLDNEQFF

J gene: TRBJ2-1
V gene: TRBV7-9
D gene: TRBD1
CDR3 DNA: TGTGCCAGCAGCTGGGGGACAGGGTCATCCAATGAGCAGTTCTTC
CDR3 protein: CASSWGTGSSNEQFF

J gene: TRBJ1-2
V gene: TRBV19
D gene: TRBD1
CDR3 DNA: TGTGCCAGTAATTCAGGGGGCTATGGCTACACCTTC
CDR3 protein: CASNSGGYGYTF

J gene: TRBJ1-1
V gene: TRBV7-6
D gene: TRBD1
CDR3 DNA: TGTGCCAGCAGCTTGAGGACAGGGTTGAACACTGAAGCTTTCTTT
CDR3 protein: CASSLRTGLNTEAFF

J gene: TRBJ2-1
V gene: TRBV6-4
D gene: TRBD1
CDR3 DNA: TGTGCCAGCGCCACAGGGGACAGGGATAACAATGAGCAGTTCTTC
CDR3 protein: CASATGDRDNNEQFF

J gene: TRBJ2-1
V gene: TRBV6-6
D gene: TRBD2
CDR3 DNA: TGTGCCAGCAGTTCTCAAGAGCGGGGCAATGAGCAGTTCTTC
CDR3 protein: CASSSQERGNEQFF

J gene: TRBJ1-6
V gene: TRBV6-1
D gene: TRBD1
CDR3 DNA: TGTGCCAGCAGTGAAGGGGGGACAGTAGAAGATTCACCCCCCCACTTT
CDR3 protein: CASSEGGTVEDSPPHF

J gene: TRBJ1-5
V gene: TRBV5-1
D gene: .
CDR3 DNA: TGCGCCAGCAGCCCCCTGGACAGCTTCAATCAGCCCCAGCATTTT
CDR3 protein: CASSPLDSFNQPQHF

J gene: TRBJ1-4
V gene: TRBV5-1
D gene: .
CDR3 DNA: TGCGCCAGCAGCTCGTTCCCCGGGAGAGGTGAAAAACTGTTTTTT
CDR3 protein: CASSSFPGRGEKLFF

J gene: TRBJ2-3
V gene: TRBV7-6
D gene: TRBD2
CDR3 DNA: TGTGCCAGCAGCGGACTCCGACTAGCGGGGATCACAGATACGCAGTATTTT
CDR3 protein: CASSGLRLAGITDTQYF

J gene: TRBJ2-5
V gene: TRBV4-1
D gene: TRBD2
CDR3 DNA: TGCGCCAGCAGCCTAAGGACTAGCGGAGAGGTCGAGACCCAGTACTTC
CDR3 protein: CASSLRTSGEVETQYF

J gene: TRBJ1-2
V gene: TRBV15
D gene: TRBD1
CDR3 DNA: TGTGCCACCAGCAGAATCTACCGTGACAGGGATGGCTACACCTTC
CDR3 protein: CATSRIYRDRDGYTF